One sample yielded the 19 T cell receptor beta chains listed below, sequenced in a study of T cell responses to AZD1222 COVID-19 vaccine. Profiled with immunoSEQ multiplex PCR; TCRdb holds only in-frame clones, not every one. Of about 92,000 clones in the sample, about 86% are singletons; the top ten hold 10%. Here the sequenced sample was peripheral blood, taken on day 0 of MenACWY control vaccination. The receptors derive from an adult in good health.

The chain combines TRBV19 with TRBJ1-1, with TRBD1 as a possible D gene (5 bases). The ends were cut back, 1 base at V and 5 bases at J, with 23 bases in the middle. The CDR3 totals 18 residues. The germline gives CDR1 LNHDA, CDR2 SQIVND (reference sequence). This chain's CDR3 is CASSIVAPGIVFRTEAFF. The CDR3 DNA reads as TGTGCCAGTAGTATAGTTGCTCCAGGGATAGTCTTTCGGACTGAAGCTTTCTTT.

The chain combines TRBV5-1 with TRBJ2-1; 8 bases are shared with TRBD1. The V gene's germline CDR1 is SGHRS and CDR2 YFSETQ. CDR3 size: 16 residues. V lost 4 bases and J lost 6; bases outside the gene matches: 12. The CDR3 loop is CASSRSGTGDFNEQFF. CDR3 in DNA: TGCGCCAGCAGCCGGTCCGGGACAGGAGACTTCAATGAGCAGTTCTTC.

The chain is built from TRBV2 and TRBJ2-5, with 13 bases fitting TRBD2. The J segment lost 7 bases and the V segment lost 6 bases, leaving 17 bases of the junction unmatched. The CDR3 totals 18 residues. The germline CDR1 and CDR2 sequences are SNHLY and FYNNEI. The CDR3 DNA reads TGTGCCAGCAGCCCCGGGACTAGCGGGGTCCTACTCCCGGGGACCCAGTACTTC. The encoded protein is CASSPGTSGVLLPGTQYF.

The CDR3 region is CAIRKGEETEAFF. The DNA for the CDR3 is TGTGCCATCAGGAAGGGTGAGGAGACTGAAGCTTTCTTT. The J gene is TRBJ1-1, the V gene TRBV10-3; D call uncertain. This CDR3 is built from 13 residues. Deletions cut 6 bases from V and 5 bases from J, with 13 bases between. Looked up from germline, CDR1 is ENHRY and CDR2 is SYGVKD.

The chain has TRBV28 and TRBJ1-1, with D unresolved. The V gene's germline CDR1 is MDHEN and CDR2 SYDVKM. The length of the CDR3 is 12 residues. Trimming removed 5 bases from V and 4 bases from J, with 8 bases in between. DNA of the CDR3: TGTGCCAGCAGTGTCTTGGGCACTGAAGCTTTCTTT. Amino acid sequence: CASSVLGTEAFF.

This chain uses TRBV11-3 with TRBJ2-5; no definite D call. CDR1 is SGHNT and CDR2 is YENEEA in the germline V gene. The CDR3 consists of 14 residues. The V and J ends lost 1 base and 2 bases respectively, with 8 bases between them. The CDR3 protein is CASSLGPLQETQYF. CDR3 DNA sequence: TGTGCCAGCAGCTTAGGCCCCCTACAAGAGACCCAGTACTTC.

V usage is TRBV4-2 and J usage is TRBJ2-7, with a possible D match to TRBD2 (5 bases). Germline V gene lookup returns CDR1 LGHNA and CDR2 YNFKEQ. Trimming left V 0 bases short and J 0 bases short, with 9 bases between. This CDR3 is built from 15 residues. CDR3 nucleotide sequence: TGTGCCAGCAGCCAAGATCCAGCGGTCTCCTACGAGCAGTACTTC. Amino acids: CASSQDPAVSYEQYF.

The chain carries TRBV30 and TRBJ2-2; TRBD2 matches 7 bases. CDR3 length: 16 residues. Germline CDR1 reads GTSNPN; CDR2 reads SVGIG (reference sequence). The V gene end was trimmed by 7 bases and the J gene end by 0 bases; junction bases not matched to a gene: 11. The CDR3 coding sequence is TGTGCCTTTGGGAGGGGAACATCTGCGAACACCGGGGAGCTGTTTTTT. Its translation is CAFGRGTSANTGELFF.

The chain joins TRBV28 to TRBJ1-3, with D hard to call. The V gene's germline CDR1 is MDHEN and CDR2 SYDVKM. This CDR3 is 14 amino acids long. The ends were cut back, 3 bases at V and 0 bases at J, with 6 bases in the middle. The CDR3 sequence is CASSLKGSGNTIYF. The CDR3 bases are TGTGCCAGCAGTTTGAAGGGCTCTGGAAACACCATATATTTT.

The chain uses TRBV20-1 and TRBJ1-1; D gene unclear. The CDR3 has 11 amino acids. The germline gives CDR1 DFQATT, CDR2 SNEGSKA (reference sequence). DNA for the CDR3: TGCACCTCTACTGGGAACACTGAAGCTTTCTTT. It encodes CTSTGNTEAFF.

The chain recombines TRBV30 with TRBJ1-4; possible D gene TRBD1, 6 bases. The V gene lost 3 bases and the J gene lost 7 bases, with 12 bases spanning the gap. Per the germline V gene, CDR1 is GTSNPN and CDR2 is SVGIG (reference sequence). CDR3 length: 13 amino acids. Written as DNA, the CDR3 is TGTGCCTGGAGGCCCCAGGGGACTGAAAAACTGTTTTTT. This encodes CAWRPQGTEKLFF.

This clone was found once. V gene TRBV6-5 combines with J gene TRBJ2-2, with D tentatively TRBD2 (6 bases). CDR1 is MNHEY and CDR2 is SVGAGI in the germline V gene. The CDR3 extends over 15 amino acids. The V end lost 6 bases, the J end lost 2 bases, and 13 bases lay between the germline ends. The DNA of the CDR3 is TGTGCCAGCAGGCCCCGGGGGACTAACACCGGGGAGCTGTTTTTT. Translated, it gives CASRPRGTNTGELFF.

J is TRBJ1-2 and V is TRBV6-2 or TRBV6-3, with 8 positions matching TRBD1. Germline V gene data show CDR1 as MNHEY and CDR2 as SVGEGT. The CDR3 covers 13 residues. With V trimmed by 4 bases and J by 8 bases, 6 bases remained unmatched. The CDR3 sequence is CASSSTGTGGYTF. The CDR3 DNA sequence: TGTGCCAGCAGTTCCACCGGGACAGGAGGCTACACCTTC.

The chain uses TRBV5-5 and TRBJ2-7; no definite D call. The V and J ends lost 0 bases and 9 bases respectively, with 13 bases between them. The CDR3 has 13 residues. Germline V CDR1 and CDR2: SGHKS, YYEKEE (reference sequence). The CDR3 nucleotides are TGTGCCAGCAGCTTGGAGACCCGGCTTGGGCAGTACTTC. Protein: CASSLETRLGQYF.

A word on this clone: This sample also contains other DNA sequences that code for the same CDR3. The CDR3 is CASSLGSSYNEQFF. In DNA form, the CDR3 reads TGCGCCAGCAGCTTGGGAAGCTCCTACAATGAGCAGTTCTTC. The gene calls are TRBV5-1 and TRBJ2-1; D is ambiguous. The germline V gene has CDR1 SGHRS and CDR2 YFSETQ. V was cut by 0 bases and J by 0 bases, with 4 bases left in between. The CDR3 has 14 residues.

DNA of the CDR3: TGTGCCAGCAGTGACCGGGACAGAAACACCATATATTTT. Translated, it gives CASSDRDRNTIYF. V is TRBV6-1 and J is TRBJ1-3; D is perhaps TRBD1 (6 bases). CDR3 length: 13 amino acids. Trimming cost V 3 bases and J 5 bases, with 8 bases left between them. CDR1 is MNHNS, CDR2 SASEGT, per germline.

This clone was recorded once. The chain combines TRBV12-3 or TRBV12-4 with TRBJ2-3; D ambiguous. CDR3 length: 13 amino acids. The V and J ends lost 2 bases and 9 bases respectively, with 12 bases between them. The CDR3, as DNA: TGTGCCAGCAGTTTATCGGCAGGCGCCACGCAGTATTTT. Protein sequence: CASSLSAGATQYF.

The rearrangement joins TRBV14 to TRBJ1-6; a possible D gene is TRBD1 (5 bases). Germline-derived CDR1 and CDR2 are SGHDN and FVKESK. The CDR3 has 16 amino acids. The V gene lost 2 bases and the J gene lost 0 bases, with 8 bases spanning the gap. The CDR3 protein is CASSQRGSSYNSPLHF. CDR3 nucleotide sequence: TGTGCCAGCAGCCAAAGGGGAAGCTCCTATAATTCACCCCTCCACTTT.

Concerning this clone itself: One end of the junction does not line up with germline, which may come from a read error. The chain recombines TRBV6-1 with TRBJ2-7; 9 bases fit TRBD1. This CDR3 is 17 amino acids long. Germline V lookup: CDR1 MNHNS, CDR2 SASEGT. The CDR3 DNA sequence: TGTGCCAGCAGAGAAGAACCCCGGGACAGGGAGTCCTACGAGCAGTACTTC. Residues: CASREEPRDRESYEQYF.